The 7 T cell receptor beta chains reported below all come from one sample, sequenced in a study of blood T cells in healthy people across ages. It was with a sample-barcoded 5' primer and a J-beta primer mix that a second PCR of roughly 7 to 12 cycles was run. Each CDR3 protein gets one entry after TCRdb re-called the 5' RACE reads with MiXCR. The sample has hundreds of thousands of distinct CDR3 sequences, under 55% seen once. The sequenced sample was blood. The origin of the receptors is a man aged 55 to 69 in good health.

V usage is TRBV20-1 and J usage is TRBJ2-1, with D hard to call. The CDR3 has 14 amino acids. V was pared by 7 bases and J by 5 bases, with 18 bases between. Germline CDR1 reads DFQATT; CDR2 reads SNEGSKA (reference sequence). The CDR3 loop reads CSGLKNGLDNEQFF. DNA for the CDR3: TGCAGTGGGTTGAAGAACGGATTGGACAATGAGCAGTTCTTC.

The V gene is TRBV20-1, the J gene TRBJ2-1; 7 positions match TRBD2. V dropped 7 bases and J dropped 9; count of bases not matched to a gene: 12. CDR1 and CDR2 (germline): DFQATT, SNEGSKA (reference sequence). The CDR3 loop spans 13 amino acids. CDR3 nucleotide sequence: TGCAGTGGTACCAAAGCGGGGACTGGTGAGCAGTTCTTC. Residues: CSGTKAGTGEQFF.

The rearrangement links TRBV5-1 to TRBJ2-7; D unclear. Trimming shortened V by 1 base and J by 5 bases, and 7 bases separated the two germline ends. The CDR3 spans 12 residues. Germline-derived CDR1 and CDR2 are SGHRS and YFSETQ. The chain's CDR3 is CASSLFQDEQYF. The CDR3 DNA reads as TGCGCCAGCAGCTTGTTCCAAGACGAGCAGTACTTC.

CDR3 amino acids: CSVDGDSPYEQYF. As DNA, the CDR3 is TGCAGCGTGGATGGGGACAGTCCCTACGAGCAGTACTTC. The J gene is TRBJ2-7, the V gene TRBV29-1, with TRBD1 identical over 7 bases. Losses at the gene ends were 6 bases for V and 2 bases for J; bases not matched to a gene: 7. Germline CDR1 SQVTM, CDR2 ANQGSEA. There are 13 residues in the CDR3.

Ten or more counts support this clonotype. This chain joins TRBV6-6 and TRBJ2-5; D not certain. With 2 bases removed from V and 1 base from J, the gap between germline ends came to 2 bases. Per germline, CDR1 MNHNY and CDR2 SVGAGI (reference sequence). CDR3 length: 12 residues. The CDR3 protein is CASSYGQETQYF. The CDR3 nucleotides are TGTGCCAGCAGTTACGGCCAAGAGACCCAGTACTTC.

This clonotype appeared a few times. The chain carries TRBV27 and TRBJ2-7; D gene unclear. Germline V gives CDR1 MNHEY, CDR2 SMNVEV (reference sequence). The V and J ends lost 7 bases and 0 bases respectively, with 13 bases between them. This CDR3 is built from 14 residues. The CDR3 sequence is CASKGSSTSYEQYF. As DNA, the CDR3 is TGTGCCAGCAAGGGCAGTTCCACCTCCTACGAGCAGTACTTC.

This clonotype occurred a few times. V usage is TRBV10-2 and J usage is TRBJ2-7; 9 positions agree with TRBD1. The CDR3 has 14 residues. In germline, CDR1 is WSHSY, CDR2 SAAADI. V was clipped by 6 bases and J by 5 bases; unmatched bases: 8. CDR3 amino acids: CASRRPGQGDEQYF. The CDR3 region has the DNA TGCGCCAGCAGGAGACCGGGACAGGGTGACGAGCAGTACTTC.